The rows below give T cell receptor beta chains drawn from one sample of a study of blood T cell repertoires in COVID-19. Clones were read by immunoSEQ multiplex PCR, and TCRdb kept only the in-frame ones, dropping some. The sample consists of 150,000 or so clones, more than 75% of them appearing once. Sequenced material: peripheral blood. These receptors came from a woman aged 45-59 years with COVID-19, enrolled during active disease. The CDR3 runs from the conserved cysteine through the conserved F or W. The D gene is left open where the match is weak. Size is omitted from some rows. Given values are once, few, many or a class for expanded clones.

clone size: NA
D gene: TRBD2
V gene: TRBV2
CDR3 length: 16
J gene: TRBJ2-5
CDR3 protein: CASSEVGGGVSETQYF
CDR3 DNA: TGTGCCAGCAGTGAGGTCGGGGGGGGAGTTTCAGAGACCCAGTACTTC

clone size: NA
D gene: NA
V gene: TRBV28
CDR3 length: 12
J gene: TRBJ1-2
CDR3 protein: CASSTFDNGYTF
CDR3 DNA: TGTGCCAGCTCGACCTTTGACAATGGCTACACCTTC

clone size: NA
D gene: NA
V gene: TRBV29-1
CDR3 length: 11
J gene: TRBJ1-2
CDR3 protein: CSARTEYGYTF
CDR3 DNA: TGCAGCGCCCGGACAGAGTATGGCTACACCTTC

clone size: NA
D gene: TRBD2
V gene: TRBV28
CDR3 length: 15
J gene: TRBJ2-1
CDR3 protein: CASYPTSGLYNEQFF
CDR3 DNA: TGTGCCAGCTACCCCACTAGCGGCCTATACAATGAGCAGTTCTTC

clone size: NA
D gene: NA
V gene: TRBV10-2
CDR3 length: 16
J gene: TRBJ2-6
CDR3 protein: CASSEGGASGANVLTF
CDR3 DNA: TGCGCCAGCAGTGAAGGAGGGGCCTCTGGGGCCAACGTCCTGACTTTC

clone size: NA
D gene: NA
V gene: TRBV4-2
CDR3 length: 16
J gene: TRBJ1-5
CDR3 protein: CASSQGDIYSNQPQHF
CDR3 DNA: TGTGCCAGCAGCCAAGGGGACATCTATAGCAATCAGCCCCAGCATTTT

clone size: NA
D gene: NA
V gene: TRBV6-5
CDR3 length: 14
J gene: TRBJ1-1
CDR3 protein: CASTPGAMNTEAFF
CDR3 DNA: TGTGCCAGCACGCCAGGGGCTATGAACACTGAAGCTTTCTTT

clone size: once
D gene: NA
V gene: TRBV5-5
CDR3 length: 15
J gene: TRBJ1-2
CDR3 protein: CASSLVQGSSYGYTF
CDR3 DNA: TGTGCCAGCAGCCTGGTCCAGGGGTCCTCGTATGGCTACACCTTC

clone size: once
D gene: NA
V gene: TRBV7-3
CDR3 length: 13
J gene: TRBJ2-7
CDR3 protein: CASRPPRTYEQYF
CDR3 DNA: TGTGCCAGCAGGCCCCCGAGGACCTACGAGCAGTACTTC

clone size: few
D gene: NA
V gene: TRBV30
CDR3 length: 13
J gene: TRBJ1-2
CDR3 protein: CAWSPRQLYGYTF
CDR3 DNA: TGTGCCTGGAGTCCACGACAGTTGTATGGCTACACCTTC

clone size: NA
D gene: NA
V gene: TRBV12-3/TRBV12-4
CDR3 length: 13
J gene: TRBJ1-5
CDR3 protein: CASSGRDTQPQHF
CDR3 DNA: TGTGCCAGCAGTGGCCGGGACACCCAGCCCCAGCATTTT

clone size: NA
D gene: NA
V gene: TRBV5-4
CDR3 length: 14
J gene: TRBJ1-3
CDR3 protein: CASSLAGGGNTIYF
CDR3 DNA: TGTGCCAGCAGCTTGGCGGGGGGCGGAAACACCATATATTTT

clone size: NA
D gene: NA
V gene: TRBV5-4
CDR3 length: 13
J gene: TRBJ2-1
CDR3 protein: CASSLGGTNEQFF
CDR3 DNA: TGTGCCAGCAGCTTGGGGGGGACAAATGAGCAGTTCTTC

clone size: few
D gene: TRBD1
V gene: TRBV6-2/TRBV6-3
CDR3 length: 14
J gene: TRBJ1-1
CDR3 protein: CASSYPGQVPEAFF
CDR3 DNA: TGTGCCAGCAGTTACCCAGGACAGGTTCCTGAAGCTTTCTTT

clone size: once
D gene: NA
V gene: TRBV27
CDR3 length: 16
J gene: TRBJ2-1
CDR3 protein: CASSLWAGYSHNEQFF
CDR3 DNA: TGTGCCAGCAGTTTATGGGCAGGTTATTCCCACAATGAGCAGTTCTTC

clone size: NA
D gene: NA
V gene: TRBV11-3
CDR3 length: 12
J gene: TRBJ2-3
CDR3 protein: CASSTRADTQYF
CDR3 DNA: TGTGCCAGCTCGACCCGGGCAGATACGCAGTATTTT

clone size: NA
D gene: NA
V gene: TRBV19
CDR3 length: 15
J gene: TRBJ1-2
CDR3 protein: CASSILQPTAYGYTF
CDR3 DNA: TGTGCCAGTAGTATCCTTCAACCGACAGCCTATGGCTACACCTTC

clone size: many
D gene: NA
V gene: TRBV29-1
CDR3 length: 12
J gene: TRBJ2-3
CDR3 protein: CSAPVSTDTQYF
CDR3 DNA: TGCAGCGCTCCCGTTAGCACAGATACGCAGTATTTT

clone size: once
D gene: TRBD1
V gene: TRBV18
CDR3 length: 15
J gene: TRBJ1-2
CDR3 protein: CASSPGQGFNYGYTF
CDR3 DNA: TGTGCCAGCTCACCAGGACAGGGGTTTAACTATGGCTACACCTTC

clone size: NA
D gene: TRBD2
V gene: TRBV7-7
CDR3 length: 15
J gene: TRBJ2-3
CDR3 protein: CASSLGLAGGDTQYF
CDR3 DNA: TGTGCTAGCAGCTTGGGACTAGCGGGGGGAGATACGCAGTATTTT

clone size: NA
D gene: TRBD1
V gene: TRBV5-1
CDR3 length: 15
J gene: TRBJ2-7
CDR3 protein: CASSPLTGETYEQYF
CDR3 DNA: TGCGCCAGCAGCCCCCTGACAGGGGAGACTTACGAGCAGTACTTC

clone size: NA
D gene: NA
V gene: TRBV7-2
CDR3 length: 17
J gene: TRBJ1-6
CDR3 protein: CASSHNPSREGRSPLHF
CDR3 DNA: TGTGCCAGCAGCCATAACCCGAGCAGGGAGGGTCGGTCACCCCTCCACTTT